This T cell receptor beta chain was retrieved from a study of T-cell memory formation after mild COVID-19. Points from the study as a whole: Clones from the second wave (peaking day 37) had unconfirmed SARS-CoV-2 specificity. Those CD4+ clones that contracted were mainly in CM and EM (CD8+ ones in EMRA).

Via MiXCR, TCRdb re-called the 5' RACE reads, giving one row per CDR3 protein. The sample includes about 470,000 distinct CDR3 sequences, 15% to 20% seen only once; the top ten take around 12%. This clonotype has at least ten counts. As yet, its antigen is unknown. This CDR3 has 16 amino acids. Between the trimmed V and J ends, which lost 1 base and 0 bases, there was a span of 10 bases. Germline V CDR1 and CDR2: SNHLY, FYNNEI. Sequencing was carried out using PBMCs or a T cell subset sorted from them (not recorded which). This TCR derives from an adult woman who had mild COVID-19 (a few samples of this study predate the infection). Cell type and time point are not known. The chain joins TRBV2 to TRBJ2-1, with TRBD2 as a possible D gene (6 bases). CDR3 nucleotides: TGTGCCAGCAGTGAAGAGGAGGGACGCTCCTACAATGAGCAGTTCTTC. Translation gives CASSEEEGRSYNEQFF.